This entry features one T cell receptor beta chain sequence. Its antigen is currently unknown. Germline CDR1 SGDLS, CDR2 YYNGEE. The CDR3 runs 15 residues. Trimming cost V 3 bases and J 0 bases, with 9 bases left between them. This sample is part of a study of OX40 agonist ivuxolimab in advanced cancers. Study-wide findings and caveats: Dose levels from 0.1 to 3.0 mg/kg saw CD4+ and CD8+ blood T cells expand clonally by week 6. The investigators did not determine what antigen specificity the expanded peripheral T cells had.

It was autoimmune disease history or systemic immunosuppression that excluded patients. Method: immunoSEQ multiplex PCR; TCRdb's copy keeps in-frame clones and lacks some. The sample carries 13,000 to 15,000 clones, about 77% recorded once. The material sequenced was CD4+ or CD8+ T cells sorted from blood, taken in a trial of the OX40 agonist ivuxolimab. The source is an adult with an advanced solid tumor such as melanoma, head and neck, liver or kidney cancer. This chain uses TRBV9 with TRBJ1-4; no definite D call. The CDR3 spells CASSESGATNEKLFF. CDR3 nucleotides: TGTGCCAGCAGCGAGTCTGGGGCAACTAATGAAAAACTGTTTTTT.